Below are 13 T cell receptor beta chains sequenced from a single sample in a study of shared clonotypes between healthy human individuals. Sequencing used immunoSEQ multiplex PCR; TCRdb keeps in-frame clones, though not all of them. The sample gives roughly 1.5 million clones, about 98% of which show up once; about 0.45% is in the top ten. Sequenced material: naive CD4+ T cells sorted from blood. The sample's subset: CD45RA+ positively selected. Receptors were obtained from a man under 40 in good health.

The chain recombines TRBV5-1 with TRBJ2-1, with D perhaps being TRBD1 or TRBD2 (5 bases each). The CDR3 loop spans 19 amino acids. Looked up from germline, CDR1 is SGHRS and CDR2 is YFSETQ. Deletions cut 0 bases from V and 2 bases from J, with 21 bases between. In DNA form, the CDR3 reads TGCGCCAGCAGCTTGGTCCTTCTCGGGGACCCCCGAACCTACAATGAGCAGTTCTTC. It codes for CASSLVLLGDPRTYNEQFF.

This rearrangement joins TRBV5-1 to TRBJ1-2; TRBD1 aligns across 8 bases. Per the germline V gene, CDR1 is SGHRS and CDR2 is YFSETQ. The V gene end was trimmed by 5 bases and the J gene end by 6 bases; junction bases not matched to a gene: 6. The CDR3 spans 13 residues. CDR3 bases: TGCGCCAGCAGAGGCCAGGGGGCTGATGGCTACACCTTC. This encodes CASRGQGADGYTF.

This rearrangement joins TRBV7-9 to TRBJ1-2, with D perhaps TRBD1 (5 bases). V dropped 3 bases and J dropped 4 bases, with 9 bases sitting between them. CDR1 and CDR2 from the germline V gene are SEHNR and FQNEAQ (reference sequence). The CDR3 loop spans 13 amino acids. The DNA for the CDR3 is TGTGCCAGCAGCTTCCGGGACTTCTATGGCTACACCTTC. Translation gives CASSFRDFYGYTF.

The chain uses TRBV28 and TRBJ2-7; D is undetermined. In germline, CDR1 is MDHEN, CDR2 SYDVKM. The germline V and J ends were trimmed by 5 bases and 3 bases, with 20 bases remaining between them. The CDR3 is made up of 16 amino acids. The chain's CDR3 is CASSLYSDPFVYEQYF. In DNA form, the CDR3 reads TGTGCCAGCAGTCTTTATAGTGACCCATTTGTCTACGAGCAGTACTTC.

This clone was picked up one time. The gene calls are TRBV7-9 and TRBJ2-5; tentative D call: TRBD1 (5 bases). V was cut by 5 bases and J by 1 base, with 11 bases left in between. The CDR3 is 14 residues long. Germline-derived CDR1 and CDR2 are SEHNR and FQNEAQ (reference sequence). The CDR3 DNA is TGTGCCAGCAGCCCAATAGACAGCCAAGAGACCCAGTACTTC. Its translation: CASSPIDSQETQYF.

The CDR3 loop reads CASSGKGPGAFRNQPQHF. The CDR3 DNA sequence: TGTGCCAGCAGTGGGAAGGGGCCGGGGGCTTTCAGGAATCAGCCCCAGCATTTT. The J gene is TRBJ1-5, the V gene TRBV6-1; TRBD1 is a possible D gene (6 bases). The CDR3 runs 18 residues. Germline CDR1 and CDR2: MNHNS and SASEGT. V lost 4 bases to trimming and J lost 4 bases, with 23 bases between them.

The chain recombines TRBV7-3 with TRBJ2-7; D is uncertain. CDR3 length: 14 residues. V shed 0 bases and J shed 7 bases, with 13 bases lying between them. CDR1 and CDR2 from the germline V gene are SGHTA and FQGTGA. DNA for the CDR3: TGTGCCAGCAGCTTAACAGGTACTTACGGAGAGCAGTACTTC. It codes for CASSLTGTYGEQYF.

CDR3 in amino acids: CASSEREGANNQPQHF. The CDR3 nucleotides are TGTGCCAGCAGTGAAAGGGAGGGGGCTAACAATCAGCCCCAGCATTTT. The chain recombines TRBV6-1 with TRBJ1-5; TRBD1 aligns across 7 bases. Germline V lookup: CDR1 MNHNS, CDR2 SASEGT. Trimming at V came to 2 bases and at J to 3 bases, leaving 7 bases not matched to a gene. The CDR3 covers 16 residues.

This chain links TRBV28 with TRBJ1-5; 10 nucleotides line up with TRBD1. CDR1 MDHEN and CDR2 SYDVKM come from the germline V gene. The CDR3 contains 14 residues. The V and J ends lost 7 bases and 4 bases, in that order; junction bases with no gene match: 4. Here the CDR3 DNA reads TGTGCCAGCACGGACAGGGGGGTAAATCAGCCCCAGCATTTT. Its protein is CASTDRGVNQPQHF.

The chain recombines TRBV30 with TRBJ2-1, with 9 bases matching TRBD1. The CDR3 contains 12 residues. Germline assignment: CDR1 GTSNPN and CDR2 SVGIG (reference sequence). Germline trimming cut 4 bases from V and 13 bases from J; bases unmatched to any gene: 8. The CDR3 DNA reads as TGTGCCTGGACCTCGGACAGGGGTTATCAGTTCTTC. Encoded protein: CAWTSDRGYQFF.

Comments on this clone: Other DNA variants within this sample encode the same CDR3. The chain recombines TRBV11-2 with TRBJ2-5, with D possibly being TRBD2 (5 bases). This CDR3 has 13 residues. V lost 3 bases and J lost 5, with 10 bases in between. Per the germline V gene, CDR1 is SGHAT and CDR2 is FQNNGV. CDR3 bases: TGTGCCAGCAGCTTCGGGGTTGGGGAGACCCAGTACTTC. As protein: CASSFGVGETQYF.

V and J are TRBV7-3 and TRBJ2-5; D is possibly TRBD2 (6 bases). Germline V gene data show CDR1 as SGHTA and CDR2 as FQGTGA. Between the trimmed V and J ends, which lost 3 bases and 2 bases, there was a span of 10 bases. The CDR3 has 14 amino acids. CDR3 region: CASSLGGPQETQYF. As DNA, the CDR3 is TGTGCCAGCAGCTTGGGAGGTCCGCAAGAGACCCAGTACTTC.

V and J are TRBV6-5 and TRBJ2-6; D unclear. V was shortened by 4 bases and J by 1 base, with 5 bases between the two germline ends. The length of the CDR3 is 14 residues. Germline loops: CDR1 MNHEY, CDR2 SVGAGI. The CDR3 DNA is TGTGCCAGCAGTTTCGCTTCTGGGGCCAACGTCCTGACTTTC. Residues: CASSFASGANVLTF.